The text below deals with one T cell receptor (beta chain). The target antigen is unknown. Clones were read by immunoSEQ multiplex PCR, and TCRdb kept only the in-frame ones, dropping some. This table holds some 150,000 clones, about 91% found once. The data were obtained in a study of T cell responses to AZD1222 COVID-19 vaccine. General study findings and limits: Clonal diversity was possibly underestimated; the donors were predominantly white British and more often female.

CDR1 and CDR2 (germline): LGHNA, YNFKEQ. Trimming took 4 bases from V and 5 from J; bases not matched to a gene: 9. The CDR3 is made up of 16 amino acids. The chain combines TRBV4-2 with TRBJ2-1; 9 bases align to TRBD2. This receptor was identified in an adult in good health. This specimen was peripheral blood, taken on day 0 of MenACWY control vaccination. CDR3 in amino acids: CASSPQAGGSHNEQFF. CDR3 DNA sequence: TGTGCCAGCAGCCCGCAAGCGGGAGGAAGCCACAATGAGCAGTTCTTC.